This is a list of T cell receptor beta chains from one sample in a study of T cells after posttransplantation cyclophosphamide. Only in-frame clones appear in the TCRdb table, and some are missing; sequencing was by immunoSEQ multiplex PCR. The table shows around 18,000 clones, with roughly 85% occurring only once. The material sequenced was memory CD4+ T cells sorted from blood. The origin of the receptors is a man aged 25-40 years in good health and a related stem cell transplant donor. Both conserved end residues are part of each CDR3. A D gene is named only where the DNA matches it firmly. Clone size is shown for a subset of rows, as once, few, many or a class of expanded clone.

v_call	j_call	d_call	clone_size	cdr3_nt	cdr3_aa
TRBV2	TRBJ2-7	.	.	TGTGCCAGCAGTGATCTATTCTCCTACGAGCAGTACTTC	CASSDLFSYEQYF
TRBV19	TRBJ2-2	TRBD1	.	TGTGCCAGTAGAGGACTGGGACAGGGGGTCGGGGAGCTGTTTTTT	CASRGLGQGVGELFF
TRBV29-1	TRBJ2-5	TRBD1	.	TGCAGCGTTGTCCCCCTCCGGGACAGGGTTGATGAGACCCAGTACTTC	CSVVPLRDRVDETQYF
TRBV6-4	TRBJ2-2	.	.	TGTGCCAGCAGTCACAGGGACACCGGGGAGCTGTTTTTT	CASSHRDTGELFF
TRBV6-1	TRBJ2-1	TRBD1	.	TGTGCCAGCAGTGAAGTACCCTACAGGGGGCTGACCTACAATGAGCAGTTCTTC	CASSEVPYRGLTYNEQFF
TRBV11-2	TRBJ2-1	TRBD2	.	TGTGCCAGCAGCTTAGATAGACTAGCTCGCGATGAGCAGTTCTTC	CASSLDRLARDEQFF
TRBV18	TRBJ2-7	.	few	TGTGCCAGCTCACGACAAGGCGAGCAGTACTTC	CASSRQGEQYF
TRBV5-6	TRBJ2-3	TRBD2	.	TGTGCCAGCAGCACTCTGGGACTAGGAAGCACAGATACGCAGTATTTT	CASSTLGLGSTDTQYF
TRBV6-5	TRBJ2-3	TRBD1	.	TGTGCCACCCGACAGGGGGGAACGTACGCAGATACGCAGTATTTT	CATRQGGTYADTQYF
TRBV5-1	TRBJ1-1	TRBD1	.	TGCGCCAGCAGCTTGGCCATTCGGACAGGGAGGGAAGACACTGAAGCTTTCTTT	CASSLAIRTGREDTEAFF
TRBV29-1	TRBJ2-7	TRBD2	few	TGCAGCGTTGAAGAGGGACTAGCGGGGGAGGAGCAGTACTTC	CSVEEGLAGEEQYF
TRBV15	TRBJ2-1	TRBD2	.	TGTGCCACCAGCAAGACTAGCGGCCATGACAATGAGCAGTTCTTC	CATSKTSGHDNEQFF
TRBV15	TRBJ2-1	TRBD2	.	TGTGCCACCAGCAGGATGGGTGTGGCGGGGGAGGAGCAGTTCTTC	CATSRMGVAGEEQFF
TRBV7-9	TRBJ1-3	.	.	TGTGCCAGCAGCTTAGTCCGGGATCCTGGAAACACCATATATTTT	CASSLVRDPGNTIYF
TRBV6-1	TRBJ1-5	.	.	TGTGCCAGCAGTGACGGGGTTCTTCAGCCCCAGCATTTT	CASSDGVLQPQHF
TRBV5-1	TRBJ1-5	.	.	TGCGCCAGCAGCTTGGACGGTTTAGTTCAGCCCCAGCATTTT	CASSLDGLVQPQHF
TRBV4-1	TRBJ2-6	.	.	TGCGCCAGCAGCCCGGTATTCGGGGGGGCCAACGTCCTGACTTTC	CASSPVFGGANVLTF
TRBV11-2	TRBJ1-5	TRBD1	.	TGTGCCAGCAGCTTGGAAGGGGGCGCGGGCAATCAGCCCCAGCATTTT	CASSLEGGAGNQPQHF
TRBV27	TRBJ1-2	TRBD1	.	TGTGCCAGCAGTTTCAACAGGGGGCTGGAAGGCTACACCTTC	CASSFNRGLEGYTF
TRBV9	TRBJ2-6	.	.	TGTGCCAGCAGCGTACTCAGAGCGGGCAGCTCTGGGGCCAACGTCCTGACTTTC	CASSVLRAGSSGANVLTF
TRBV10-3	TRBJ1-2	.	.	TGTGCCATCAGTGAGTCCCGGGGGGCTGAGGGCTACACCTTC	CAISESRGAEGYTF
TRBV6-1	TRBJ1-2	TRBD1	.	TGTGCCAGCAGTGAATCGACAGGGCTTTCGGGTGGCTACACCTTC	CASSESTGLSGGYTF
TRBV6-5	TRBJ1-6	.	.	TGTGCCAGCAAGGGGGGCGGGGGTAATTCACCCCTCCACTTT	CASKGGGGNSPLHF
TRBV7-2	TRBJ2-7	TRBD2	.	TGTGCCAGCAGCCCCGGCGGACTAGCAGCTTCTTACGAGCAGTACTTC	CASSPGGLAASYEQYF
TRBV7-7	TRBJ2-3	.	.	TGTGCTAGCATCCACCTCGAGAGGGACACAGATACGCAGTATTTT	CASIHLERDTDTQYF
TRBV9	TRBJ1-2	.	.	TGTGCCAGCAGCGTAGTAGCAGGGGAATATGGCTACACCTTC	CASSVVAGEYGYTF
TRBV18	TRBJ1-5	.	.	TGTGCCAGCTCAGACCTGGGACTTAATAGCAATCAGCCCCAGCATTTT	CASSDLGLNSNQPQHF
TRBV10-3	TRBJ1-2	TRBD1	once	TGTGCCATCAGTGAGGCACGCCGACAGGGGGGCTATGGCTACACCTTC	CAISEARRQGGYGYTF
TRBV6-5	TRBJ1-2	.	.	TGTGCCAGCAGCCAGGGTGACTATGGCTACACCTTC	CASSQGDYGYTF
TRBV28	TRBJ2-7	.	.	TGTGCCAGCAGTTTATCAGGGGTTGGGTACGAGCAGTACTTC	CASSLSGVGYEQYF
TRBV6-6	TRBJ2-3	.	.	TGTGCCATCCAACCGTCAGGGGAAGGCACAGATACGCAGTATTTT	CAIQPSGEGTDTQYF
TRBV11-3	TRBJ2-7	.	.	TGTGCCAGCAGCAGAACGCAGGGCCCCCAGTACTTC	CASSRTQGPQYF
TRBV5-1	TRBJ1-1	TRBD1	.	TGCGCCAGCAGTACGACCCCCGGGACAGGTATTGAAGCTTTCTTT	CASSTTPGTGIEAFF
TRBV29-1	TRBJ2-3	TRBD2	.	TGCAGCGTTGATTCAGCGGGGGGGCTGGATACGCAGTATTTT	CSVDSAGGLDTQYF
TRBV19	TRBJ1-1	.	.	TGTGCCAGTAATAAAGAGTGGAGTAGACCTGAAGCTTTCTTT	CASNKEWSRPEAFF
TRBV23-1	TRBJ2-5	.	.	TGCGCCAGCAGTCAATCGGGGCAGGGCCCCGAAGAGACCCAGTACTTC	CASSQSGQGPEETQYF
TRBV7-3	TRBJ1-6	.	.	TGTGCCAGCAGCTTAAGCCCCGGTTCACCCCTCCACTTT	CASSLSPGSPLHF
TRBV9	TRBJ2-7	TRBD1	once	TGTGCCAGCAGCTTACAAACAGGGGGCGGCCACGAGCAGTACTTC	CASSLQTGGGHEQYF
TRBV6-5	TRBJ1-3	.	.	TGTGCCAGCAGTTTGACGTCGCCTAGCTCTGGAAACACCATATATTTT	CASSLTSPSSGNTIYF
TRBV4-3	TRBJ2-2	.	.	TGCGCCAGCAGCCAAGCAGGTGGCAGGCCCGGGGAGCTGTTTTTT	CASSQAGGRPGELFF
TRBV19	TRBJ2-3	.	once	TGTGCCAGTAGTATATTGTCTGCTAGGGGTCCGCGGAGCACAGATACGCAGTATTTT	CASSILSARGPRSTDTQYF
TRBV13	TRBJ2-5	TRBD2	.	TGTGCCAGCAGCTCCAAGAAGACTAGCGGGGGCGGTGGAGAGACCCAGTACTTC	CASSSKKTSGGGGETQYF
TRBV13	TRBJ2-5	TRBD1	.	TGTGCCAGCAGTCTCACAGGGCGCACAGGGGGAGAGGCCCAGTACTTC	CASSLTGRTGGEAQYF
TRBV2	TRBJ2-7	TRBD1	.	TGTGCCAGCAGACCACCATCCGGGACAGGGGCCTCCTACGAGCAGTACTTC	CASRPPSGTGASYEQYF
TRBV18	TRBJ1-2	.	.	TGTGCCAGCTCACCAAAGTCAGGGGCCCGCCTTGGCTACACCTTC	CASSPKSGARLGYTF
TRBV5-4	TRBJ1-6	.	.	TGTGCCAGCAGCTCACAGGGTAGGTACTCACCCCTCCACTTT	CASSSQGRYSPLHF
TRBV9	TRBJ2-1	TRBD2	.	TGTGCCAGCAGCCCCGGGGGGACTAGCGGAGTCTACAATGAGCAGTTCTTC	CASSPGGTSGVYNEQFF
TRBV6-5	TRBJ2-7	.	.	TGTGCCAGCAGGAGCGAAGGCGAGCAGTACTTC	CASRSEGEQYF
TRBV5-1	TRBJ2-7	.	.	TGCGCCAGCAGCGGCGGGGCAGGAGGCTCCGAGCAGTACTTC	CASSGGAGGSEQYF
TRBV10-1	TRBJ1-5	.	.	TGCGCCAGCGGCGGAAGTCAGCCCCAGCATTTT	CASGGSQPQHF
TRBV6-5	TRBJ2-1	TRBD2	.	TGTGCCAGCAGTTATAAGGCGGGGGTTTACAATGAGCAGTTCTTC	CASSYKAGVYNEQFF
TRBV6-4	TRBJ2-3	TRBD2	.	TGTGCCAGCAGCGGGGGAGGGTCAGATACGCAGTATTTT	CASSGGGSDTQYF
TRBV14	TRBJ1-6	.	.	TGTGCCAGCAGCCAAGAGGCTCTTAATTCACCCCTCCACTTT	CASSQEALNSPLHF
TRBV19	TRBJ1-5	TRBD1	.	TGTGCCAGTAGTATACCCGGACAGGGTACCCAGCCCCAGCATTTT	CASSIPGQGTQPQHF
TRBV7-6	TRBJ1-3	.	medium-sized	TGTGCCAGCAGCTCCCGGGGGGGGCTCTTCCGGGAGAACTCTGGAAACACCATATATTTT	CASSSRGGLFRENSGNTIYF
TRBV15	TRBJ2-5	TRBD1	.	TGTGCCACCAGCAGCCCACAGGGGTACCAAGAGACCCAGTACTTC	CATSSPQGYQETQYF
TRBV27	TRBJ2-2	TRBD1	once	TGTGCCAGCAGTTTATTAGTCTGGCAGGGGGCTACCGGGGAGCTGTTTTTT	CASSLLVWQGATGELFF